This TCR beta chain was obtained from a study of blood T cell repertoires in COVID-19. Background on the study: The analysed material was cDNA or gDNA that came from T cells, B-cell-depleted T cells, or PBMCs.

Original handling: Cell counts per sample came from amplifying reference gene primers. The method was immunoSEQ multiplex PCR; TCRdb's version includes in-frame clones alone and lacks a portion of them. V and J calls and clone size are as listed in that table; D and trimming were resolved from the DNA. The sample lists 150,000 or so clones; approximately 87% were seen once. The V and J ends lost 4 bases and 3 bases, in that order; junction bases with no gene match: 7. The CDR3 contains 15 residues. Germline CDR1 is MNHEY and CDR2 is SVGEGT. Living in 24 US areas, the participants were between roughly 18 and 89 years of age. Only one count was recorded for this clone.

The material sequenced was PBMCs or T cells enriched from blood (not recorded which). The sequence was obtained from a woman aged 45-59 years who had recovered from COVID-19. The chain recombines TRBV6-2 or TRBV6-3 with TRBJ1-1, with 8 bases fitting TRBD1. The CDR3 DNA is TGTGCCAGCAGTTCGGGACAGGCCACCTACACTGAAGCTTTCTTT. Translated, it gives CASSSGQATYTEAFF.